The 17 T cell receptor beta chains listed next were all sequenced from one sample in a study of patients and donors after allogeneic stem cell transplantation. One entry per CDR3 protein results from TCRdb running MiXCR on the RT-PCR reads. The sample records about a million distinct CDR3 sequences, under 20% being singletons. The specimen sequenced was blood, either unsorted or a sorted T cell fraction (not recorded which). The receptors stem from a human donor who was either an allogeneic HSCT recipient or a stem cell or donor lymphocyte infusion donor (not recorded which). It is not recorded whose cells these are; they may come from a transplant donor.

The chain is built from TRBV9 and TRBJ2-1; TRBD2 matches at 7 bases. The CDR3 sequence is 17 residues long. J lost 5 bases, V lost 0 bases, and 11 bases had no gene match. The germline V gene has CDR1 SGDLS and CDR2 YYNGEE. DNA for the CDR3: TGTGCCAGCAGCGTAGGGTCCGGGAGGCTCCCCGACAATGAGCAGTTCTTC. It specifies CASSVGSGRLPDNEQFF.

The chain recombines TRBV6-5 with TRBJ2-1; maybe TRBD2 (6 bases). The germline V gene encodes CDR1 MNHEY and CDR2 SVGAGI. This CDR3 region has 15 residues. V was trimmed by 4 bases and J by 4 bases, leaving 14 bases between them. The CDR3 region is CASSFEQRVYNEQFF. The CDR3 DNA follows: TGTGCCAGCAGTTTCGAGCAGCGGGTTTACAATGAGCAGTTCTTC.

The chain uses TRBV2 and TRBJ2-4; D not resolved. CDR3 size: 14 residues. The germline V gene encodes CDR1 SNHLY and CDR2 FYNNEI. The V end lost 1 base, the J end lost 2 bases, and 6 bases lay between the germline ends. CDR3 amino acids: CASSEVATKNIQYF. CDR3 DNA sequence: TGTGCCAGCAGTGAAGTTGCCACCAAAAACATTCAGTACTTC.

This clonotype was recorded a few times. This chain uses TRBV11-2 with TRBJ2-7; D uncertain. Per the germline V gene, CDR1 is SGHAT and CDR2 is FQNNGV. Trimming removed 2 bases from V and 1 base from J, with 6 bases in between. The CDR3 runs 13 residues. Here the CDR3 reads CASSLSQSYEQYF. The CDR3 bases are TGTGCCAGCAGCTTAAGCCAGTCCTACGAGCAGTACTTC.

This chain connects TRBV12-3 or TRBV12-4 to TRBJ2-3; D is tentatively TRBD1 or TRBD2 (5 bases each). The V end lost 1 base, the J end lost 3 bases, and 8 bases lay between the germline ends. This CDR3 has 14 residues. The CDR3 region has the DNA TGTGCCAGCAGTTTAGAGGGACCTACAGATACGCAGTATTTT. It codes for CASSLEGPTDTQYF.

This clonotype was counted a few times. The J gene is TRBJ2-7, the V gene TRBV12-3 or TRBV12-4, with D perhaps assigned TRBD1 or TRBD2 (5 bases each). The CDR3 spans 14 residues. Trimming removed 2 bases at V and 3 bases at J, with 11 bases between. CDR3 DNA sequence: TGTGCCAGCAGTTTATGGGGGAGAATCTACGAGCAGTACTTC. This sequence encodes CASSLWGRIYEQYF.

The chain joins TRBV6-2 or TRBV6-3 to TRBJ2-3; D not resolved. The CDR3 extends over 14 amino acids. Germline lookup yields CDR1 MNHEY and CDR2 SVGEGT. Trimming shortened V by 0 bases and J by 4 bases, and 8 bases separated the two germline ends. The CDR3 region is CASSYSSTADTQYF. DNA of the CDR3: TGTGCCAGCAGTTACTCTAGCACAGCAGATACGCAGTATTTT.

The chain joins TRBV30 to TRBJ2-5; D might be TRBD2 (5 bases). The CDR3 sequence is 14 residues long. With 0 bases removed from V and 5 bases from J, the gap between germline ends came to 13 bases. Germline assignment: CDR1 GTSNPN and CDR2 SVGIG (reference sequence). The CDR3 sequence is CAWSVGSPRETQYF. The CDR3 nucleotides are TGTGCCTGGAGTGTAGGGAGCCCCCGGGAGACCCAGTACTTC.

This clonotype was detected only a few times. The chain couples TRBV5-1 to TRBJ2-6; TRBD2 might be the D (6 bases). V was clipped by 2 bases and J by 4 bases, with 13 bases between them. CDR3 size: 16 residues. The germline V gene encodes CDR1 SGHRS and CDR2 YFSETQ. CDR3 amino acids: CASSFGGTAGANVLTF. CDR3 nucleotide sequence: TGCGCCAGCAGCTTCGGGGGAACAGCGGGGGCCAACGTCCTGACTTTC.

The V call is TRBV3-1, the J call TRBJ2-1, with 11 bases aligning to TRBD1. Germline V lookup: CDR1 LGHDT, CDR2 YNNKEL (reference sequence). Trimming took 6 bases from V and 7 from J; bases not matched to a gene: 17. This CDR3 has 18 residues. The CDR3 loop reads CASRRTGGRVAEGNEQFF. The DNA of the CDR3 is TGTGCCAGCAGGAGGACAGGGGGCAGGGTAGCGGAGGGAAATGAGCAGTTCTTC.

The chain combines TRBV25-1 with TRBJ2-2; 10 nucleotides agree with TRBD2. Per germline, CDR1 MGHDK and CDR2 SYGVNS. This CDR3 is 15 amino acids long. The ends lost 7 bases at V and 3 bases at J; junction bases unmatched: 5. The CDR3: CASKGLAGDTGELFF. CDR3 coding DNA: TGTGCCAGCAAAGGGCTAGCGGGGGACACCGGGGAGCTGTTTTTT.

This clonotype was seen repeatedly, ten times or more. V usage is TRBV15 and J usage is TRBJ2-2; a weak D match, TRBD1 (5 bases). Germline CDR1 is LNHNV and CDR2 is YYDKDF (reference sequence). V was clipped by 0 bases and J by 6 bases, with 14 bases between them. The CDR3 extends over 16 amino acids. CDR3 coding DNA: TGTGCCACCAGCAGAGATGGTAGGGGTTTGGCCGGGGAGCTGTTTTTT. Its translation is CATSRDGRGLAGELFF.

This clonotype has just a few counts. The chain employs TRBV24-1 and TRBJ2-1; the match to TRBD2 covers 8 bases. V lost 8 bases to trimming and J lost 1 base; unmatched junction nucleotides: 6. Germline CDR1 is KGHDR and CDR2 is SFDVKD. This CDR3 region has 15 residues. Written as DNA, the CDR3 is TGTGCCACCAAGGAGCGGGAGAGGTCCTACAATGAGCAGTTCTTC. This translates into CATKERERSYNEQFF.

The CDR3 protein is CASSEGQGAFTEAFF. In nucleotides, the CDR3 is TGCGCCAGCAGCGAGGGACAGGGGGCCTTCACTGAAGCTTTCTTT. The chain uses TRBV5-1 and TRBJ1-1; TRBD1 aligns across 12 bases. From germline, CDR1 is SGHRS and CDR2 YFSETQ. The CDR3 length is 15 residues. V lost 4 bases and J lost 4; bases outside the gene matches: 5.

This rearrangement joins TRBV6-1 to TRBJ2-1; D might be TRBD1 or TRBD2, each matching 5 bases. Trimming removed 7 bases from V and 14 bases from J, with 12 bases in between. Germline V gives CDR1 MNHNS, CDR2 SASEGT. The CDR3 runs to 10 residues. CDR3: CASKRGAEFF. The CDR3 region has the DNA TGTGCCAGCAAGAGGGGAGCAGAGTTCTTC.

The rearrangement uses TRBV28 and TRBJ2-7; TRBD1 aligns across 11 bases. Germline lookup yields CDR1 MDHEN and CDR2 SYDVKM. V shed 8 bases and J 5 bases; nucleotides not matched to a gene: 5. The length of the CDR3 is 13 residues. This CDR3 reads CASGQGAINEQYF. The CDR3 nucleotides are TGTGCCAGCGGACAGGGGGCGATAAACGAGCAGTACTTC.

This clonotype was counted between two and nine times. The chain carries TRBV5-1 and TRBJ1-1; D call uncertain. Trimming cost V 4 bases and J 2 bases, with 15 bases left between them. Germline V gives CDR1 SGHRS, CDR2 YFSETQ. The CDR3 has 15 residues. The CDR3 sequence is CASSPRGGLNTEAFF. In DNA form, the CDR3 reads TGCGCCAGCAGCCCTCGAGGAGGGCTCAACACTGAAGCTTTCTTT.